One T cell receptor (beta chain) is described in this entry. Its antigen remains unidentified. This sample is drawn from a study of cytotoxic CD8 clonotypes in ibrutinib-treated CLL. Study outcomes and limitations: Pretreatment clonality was elevated relative to age-matched healthy donors and paralleled circulating CD8+ T-cell counts.

CDR1 is SEHNR, CDR2 FQNEAQ, per germline (reference sequence). The CDR3 covers 15 residues. V was trimmed by 1 base and J by 4 bases, leaving 13 bases between them. Profiling relied on immunoSEQ multiplex PCR, and the TCRdb table lists in-frame clones only, not all of them. The sample lists 270,000 or so clones, approximately 76% occurring once. This specimen consisted of PBMCs, obtained at disease progression, from a patient treated with ibrutinib. The chain is built from TRBV7-9 and TRBJ2-5, with D hard to call. The sequence was obtained from a human donor with chronic lymphocytic leukemia. CDR3 DNA: TGTGCCAGCAGCTTAGAAGGTGGGGTCCCAGAGACCCAGTACTTC. This sequence encodes CASSLEGGVPETQYF.